This T cell receptor (beta chain) was found in a study of blood T cells in healthy people across ages. The length of the CDR3 is 16 residues. Then a second PCR, running roughly 7 to 11 cycles, was carried out with a sample-barcoded 5' primer and a J-beta primer mix. Per sample, CDR3-containing paired-end reads numbered at least 2.5 million. MiXCR, applied by TCRdb to the 5' RACE reads, yields one record per CDR3 protein. The table lists around 780,000 distinct CDR3 sequences, around 24% of them singletons. This same sample was also part of a study on T cells of mothers and their children.

The chain uses TRBV12-3 or TRBV12-4 and TRBJ2-5; D remains ambiguous. The J call may be mistaken, given a closer DNA end match to TRBJ2-1. The sequence derives from a boy aged 5-17 years in good health. The sequenced material came from blood. In DNA form, the CDR3 reads TGTGCCAGCAGCCCCCCGGGTGTCTTTTTAGGCAATGAGCAGTTCTTC. This sequence encodes CASSPPGVFLGNEQFF.